This T cell receptor beta chain came from a study of tumor-infiltrating lymphocytes in primary liver carcinoma. General study results and limits: Relative to tumor region pairs, the tumor-adjacent and tumor-blood pairs showed overlap that was lower.

Germline V gene lookup returns CDR1 MGHRA and CDR2 YSYEKL. CDR3 size: 13 residues. The study extracted blood RNA from unsorted whole blood and also extracted germline DNA. A word on this clonotype: Its antigen is still unknown. Since a much larger clone is just one base distant, this may be a read error.

Priming with a constant-region primer yielded TCR beta cDNA from 450 to 550 ng total RNA. Employing slightly modified ARM-PCR, three nested multiplex PCR rounds were run, and these gave rise to the TCR beta libraries. Amplification in the first two PCR rounds was performed using TRBV1-TRBV30 forward primers and a C-beta reverse primer for approximately 10 cycles each. Using its own MiXCR run on the multiplex PCR reads, TCRdb lists one record per CDR3 protein. This sample has hundreds of thousands of distinct CDR3 sequences; roughly three fifths occur once, and the top ten carry approximately 15%. The rearrangement joins TRBV4-1 to TRBJ1-1; no clear D. The sequenced material came from peripheral blood. The receptor was isolated from a young woman with primary liver carcinoma and hepatitis B virus infection. CDR3 DNA: TGCGCCAGCAGCCAAGATAGTCTTAATTACGCTTCCTTT. Its protein product is CASSQDSLNYASF.